This T cell receptor beta chain was captured in a study of T-cell memory formation after mild COVID-19. Study observations and caveats: Whereas later expanders leaned CD4+, clones contracting day 15 to 85 showed a balanced CD4/CD8 makeup.

The sample holds a few counts of this clonotype. The antigen remains unidentified. V was trimmed by 6 bases and J by 0 bases, leaving 14 bases between them. The CDR3 extends over 15 amino acids. The germline V gene has CDR1 MGHRA and CDR2 YSYEKL. One entry per CDR3 protein results from TCRdb running MiXCR on the 5' RACE reads. Of fewer than 200,000 distinct CDR3 sequences listed, over 10% were seen once; the top ten hold 3% to 4%. The specimen sequenced was PBMCs or a T cell subset sorted from them (not recorded which). V and J are TRBV4-1 and TRBJ2-5, with D possibly matching TRBD1 (6 bases). The receptor comes from a young man who had mild COVID-19 (a few samples of this study predate the infection). Cell type and time point are not known. The CDR3 DNA reads as TGCGCCAGCAGTGGGCAGGGGTCGTACCAAGAGACCCAGTACTTC. Amino acid sequence: CASSGQGSYQETQYF.